Following are 13 T cell receptor beta chains from one sample sequenced in a study of long-term antiretroviral therapy in people with HIV. Survey-level resolution applied to immunoSEQ assay v3.0. TCRdb's copy holds only in-frame clones and misses some; the assay was immunoSEQ multiplex PCR. Of under 20,000 clones listed, approximately 80% are singletons. Here the sequenced sample was unsorted PBMCs, taken 0.2 years after starting antiretroviral therapy. Every receptor here comes from a woman aged 40 to 55 with HIV.

This clone was detected only a few times. J is TRBJ2-2 and V is TRBV5-1, with 7 bases aligning to TRBD1. Germline CDR1 SGHRS, CDR2 YFSETQ. The CDR3 sequence is 15 residues long. V shed 5 bases, J shed 3 bases, and the junction held 7 bases outside the gene matches. CDR3 in amino acids: CASRPSTGYTGELFF. The CDR3 nucleotides are TGCGCCAGCAGACCATCGACAGGGTACACCGGGGAGCTGTTTTTT.

This chain links TRBV7-2 with TRBJ2-5; D ambiguous. Per the germline V gene, CDR1 is SGHTA and CDR2 is FQGNSA. The CDR3 loop spans 12 amino acids. Trimming cost V 3 bases and J 6 bases, with 8 bases left between them. The CDR3 sequence is CASSFPLKTQYF. The CDR3 DNA reads TGTGCCAGCAGCTTTCCCCTCAAGACCCAGTACTTC.

The table lists this clone with a few counts. The chain couples TRBV7-8 to TRBJ1-5, with 7 bases that match TRBD1. Germline CDR1 and CDR2: SGHVS and FQNEAQ. V was clipped by 5 bases and J by 7 bases; unmatched bases: 8. The CDR3 runs 14 residues. CDR3 sequence (DNA): TGTGCCAGCAGCACCGGGACAGCAACCCAGCCCCAGCATTTT. This translates into CASSTGTATQPQHF. Supplemented by reference TRBV7-8 and TRBJ1-5, the full variable domain reads GAGVSQSPRYKVAKRGQDVALRCDPISGHVSLFWYQQALGQGPEFLTYFQNEAQLDKSGLPSDRFFAERPEGSVSTLKIQRTQQEDSAVYLCASSTGTATQPQHFGDGTRLSIL.

This clone was detected once. The chain has TRBV28 and TRBJ1-3, with D perhaps matching TRBD1 (6 bases). The CDR3 sequence is 15 residues long. Germline CDR1 reads MDHEN; CDR2 reads SYDVKM. V dropped 3 bases and J dropped 0 bases, with 9 bases sitting between them. CDR3 coding DNA: TGTGCCAGCAGTTTGAGGGGGATCTCTGGAAACACCATATATTTT. The encoded protein is CASSLRGISGNTIYF.

The J gene is TRBJ2-3, the V gene TRBV6-4; D is undetermined. The CDR3 totals 13 residues. The germline V gene has CDR1 MRHNA and CDR2 SNTAGT. V was cut by 8 bases and J by 2 bases, with 11 bases left in between. The CDR3 here is CASANVDTDTQYF. The CDR3 bases are TGTGCCAGCGCTAATGTGGACACAGATACGCAGTATTTT.

The CDR3 spells CASSQTPRTGLETQYF. Written as DNA, the CDR3 is TGTGCCAGCTCGCAAACGCCTAGGACTGGTTTAGAGACCCAGTACTTC. The chain employs TRBV18 and TRBJ2-5; possibly TRBD2 for D (5 bases). The germline gives CDR1 KGHSH, CDR2 LQKENI. The V end lost 6 bases, the J end lost 4 bases, and 21 bases lay between the germline ends. The CDR3 has 16 residues.

This chain connects TRBV4-3 to TRBJ2-3; 12 nucleotides align to TRBD2. CDR1 and CDR2 from the germline V gene are LGHNA and YSLEER. The CDR3 covers 18 residues. The J segment lost 3 bases and the V segment lost 4 bases, leaving 11 bases of the junction unmatched. CDR3: CASSLNSVLAGGTDTQYF. CDR3 bases: TGCGCCAGCAGCCTGAACTCCGTCCTAGCGGGGGGGACAGATACGCAGTATTTT.

The rearrangement links TRBV30 to TRBJ2-1; 12 bases map to TRBD2. The V gene's germline CDR1 is GTSNPN and CDR2 SVGIG (reference sequence). J was trimmed by 8 bases and V by 5 bases; bases with no gene match: 10. The CDR3 totals 15 residues. The CDR3 region is CAWDGTSGFGYEQFF. The DNA for the CDR3 is TGTGCCTGGGACGGGACTAGCGGGTTTGGTTATGAGCAGTTCTTC.

This chain links TRBV7-2 with TRBJ1-6; a weak D match, TRBD1 (6 bases). Germline values: CDR1 SGHTA, CDR2 FQGNSA. V was cut by 5 bases and J by 5 bases, with 13 bases left in between. The CDR3 extends over 15 amino acids. The CDR3 protein is CASSLSRTDNSPLHF. The CDR3, as DNA: TGTGCCAGCAGCCTTTCTAGGACAGATAATTCACCCCTCCACTTT.

This clone was detected only a few times. The rearrangement uses TRBV7-2 and TRBJ2-6; D may be TRBD2 (5 bases). CDR1 is SGHTA, CDR2 FQGNSA, per germline. The V gene lost 0 bases and the J gene lost 2 bases, with 8 bases spanning the gap. There are 16 residues in the CDR3. Here the CDR3 reads CASSLALGAGANVLTF. Written as DNA, the CDR3 is TGTGCCAGCAGCTTAGCGCTCGGGGCTGGGGCCAACGTCCTGACTTTC.

The V call is TRBV13, the J call TRBJ2-6, with D hard to call. With 6 bases removed from V and 4 bases from J, the gap between germline ends came to 10 bases. This CDR3 is built from 14 residues. Germline lookup yields CDR1 PRHDT and CDR2 FYEKMQ (reference sequence). CDR3 DNA: TGTGCCAGCAGTCTGGGCAGAGGGGCCAACGTCCTGACTTTC. Amino acids: CASSLGRGANVLTF.

The rearrangement joins TRBV19 to TRBJ2-3, with 7 bases matching TRBD2. Looked up from germline, CDR1 is LNHDA and CDR2 is SQIVND (reference sequence). CDR3 length: 14 amino acids. The V gene end was trimmed by 6 bases and the J gene end by 2 bases; junction bases not matched to a gene: 5. The CDR3 DNA sequence: TGTGCCAGTAGCAAATGGGACTACACAGATACGCAGTATTTT. Residues: CASSKWDYTDTQYF.

Notes on this clone: Distinct nucleotide sequences in the sample also encode this CDR3. The V and J genes are TRBV29-1 and TRBJ1-1; D is undetermined. Trimming stripped 3 bases from V and 1 base from J, with 3 bases between. CDR3 length: 11 residues. In germline, CDR1 is SQVTM, CDR2 ANQGSEA. This CDR3 reads CSVDTNTEAFF. CDR3 sequence (DNA): TGCAGCGTTGATACGAACACTGAAGCTTTCTTT.